A selection of T cell receptor beta chains follows, all from one sample in a study of blood T cell repertoires in COVID-19. Measured with immunoSEQ multiplex PCR; TCRdb has only the in-frame clones, and not every one. The data contain some 220,000 clones, around 84% of them singletons. The sample consisted of peripheral blood. The receptors derive from a woman aged 60 to 75 who had recovered from COVID-19. The CDR3 runs from the conserved cysteine through the conserved F or W. D genes are given only for firm matches. Size is omitted from some rows. Given values are once, few, many or a class for expanded clones.

d_gene	v_gene	abundance	j_gene	CDR3nt	CDR3aa
TRBD1	TRBV10-3	once	TRBJ1-2	TGTGCCATCAGTGAGCCGCCGGGAGGGGGCGATAACTATGGCTACACCTTC	CAISEPPGGGDNYGYTF
NA	TRBV21-1	NA	TRBJ2-7	TGTGCCAGCCCCCACCGGGACAGGGTAGACGAGCAGTACTTC	CASPHRDRVDEQYF
NA	TRBV2	NA	TRBJ2-4	TGTGCCAGCAGCCGGGTACTACTAGCCAAAAACATTCAGTACTTC	CASSRVLLAKNIQYF
NA	TRBV27	once	TRBJ2-6	TGTGCCAGCAGTCCCGGACAGCTAGTCTCTGGGGCCAACGTCCTGACTTTC	CASSPGQLVSGANVLTF
TRBD1	TRBV7-2	NA	TRBJ1-2	TGTGCCAGCAGCCCGTGGACAGGGCCCTATGGCTACACCTTC	CASSPWTGPYGYTF
NA	TRBV19	NA	TRBJ1-2	TGTGCCAGTAGTTACGGAGGGCGTCGGGGATATGGCTACACCTTC	CASSYGGRRGYGYTF
NA	TRBV5-4	NA	TRBJ1-5	TGTGCCAGCAGCTTTCAGGGCGGCAATCAGCCCCAGCATTTT	CASSFQGGNQPQHF
NA	TRBV7-3	NA	TRBJ2-2	TGTGCCAGCAGCTTCCGGAGGAACACCGGGGAGCTGTTTTTT	CASSFRRNTGELFF
TRBD1	TRBV5-6	once	TRBJ2-3	TGTGCCAGCAGCCTGCCGGGACAGGGCGGCACAGATACGCAGTATTTT	CASSLPGQGGTDTQYF
NA	TRBV4-1	few	TRBJ2-2	TGCGCCAGCAGCCAAGATCCAGGGGTCCCCACCGGGGAGCTGTTTTTT	CASSQDPGVPTGELFF
TRBD2	TRBV2	NA	TRBJ2-1	TGTGCCAGCAGTGGGGCGGGGGGGCTCAATGAGCAGTTCTTC	CASSGAGGLNEQFF
NA	TRBV9	NA	TRBJ1-1	TGTGCCAGCAGCGTAGTTGAGACATCCATGGAAGCTTTCTTT	CASSVVETSMEAFF
NA	TRBV3-1/TRBV3-2	few	TRBJ1-1	TGTGCCAGCAGCCAACCGGACAGTCTGGGCACTGAAGCTTTCTTT	CASSQPDSLGTEAFF
TRBD1	TRBV7-7	NA	TRBJ1-3	TGTGCTAGCAGCCCGGGGACAGGGCCGGGAAACACCATATATTTT	CASSPGTGPGNTIYF
NA	TRBV6-6	NA	TRBJ1-5	TGTGCCAGCAGTTTAACAGGGCCCGGGGGCAATCAGCCCCAGCATTTT	CASSLTGPGGNQPQHF
NA	TRBV11-2	NA	TRBJ2-2	TGTGCCAGCAGCTTACGCAGGGAAGGTATCGGGGAGCTGTTTTTT	CASSLRREGIGELFF
NA	TRBV21-1	NA	TRBJ1-1	TGTGCCAAATTCCCGGACAGGGCTAACACTGAAGCTTTCTTT	CAKFPDRANTEAFF
TRBD1	TRBV5-6	NA	TRBJ1-1	TGTGCCAGCAGCCAACAATACAGTCGGGACAGGGGGCCGGAAGCTTTCTTT	CASSQQYSRDRGPEAFF
TRBD1	TRBV10-2	NA	TRBJ2-1	TGCGCCGGAGCAGGGGGACAGGGCTACAATGAGCAGTTCTTC	CAGAGGQGYNEQFF
NA	TRBV30	NA	TRBJ1-4	TGTGCCTGGAGACCGGGGGGAACTAATGAAAAACTGTTTTTT	CAWRPGGTNEKLFF
TRBD1	TRBV11-2	NA	TRBJ1-1	TGTGCCAGCAGTTTGACAGGGTGGGGGAACACTGAAGCTTTCTTT	CASSLTGWGNTEAFF
TRBD2	TRBV24-1	NA	TRBJ2-3	TGTGCCACCAGTGGAGGGACTAGCGGAAGCACAGATACGCAGTATTTT	CATSGGTSGSTDTQYF
NA	TRBV2	many	TRBJ1-2	TGTGCCAGCGGTATAGCGGAAGGCTACACCTTC	CASGIAEGYTF
TRBD2	TRBV4-1	once	TRBJ2-5	TGCGCCAGCAGGGGACTAGCGGGGAAAGAGACCCAGTACTTC	CASRGLAGKETQYF
TRBD1	TRBV7-9	NA	TRBJ2-2	TGTGCCAGCAGCGGACAGGGGCGGGGTTTCCCCGGGGAGCTGTTTTTT	CASSGQGRGFPGELFF
TRBD2	TRBV3-1/TRBV3-2	NA	TRBJ2-2	TGTGCCAGCAGCCTCTCCCGGGGGGGCGGCGGGGAGCTGTTTTTT	CASSLSRGGGGELFF
NA	TRBV19	NA	TRBJ1-5	TGTGCCAGTAACCCCAGGGGTAGTGGCAATCAGCCCCAGCATTTT	CASNPRGSGNQPQHF
TRBD1	TRBV10-3	NA	TRBJ2-3	TGTGCCATCAGTGAGTCGGCCCCTAGTGACAGGGGGCGAGATACGCAGTATTTT	CAISESAPSDRGRDTQYF
TRBD1	TRBV6-6	NA	TRBJ2-7	TGTGCCGCAGGGGGCCACGAGCAGTACTTC	CAAGGHEQYF
NA	TRBV5-4	NA	TRBJ2-1	TGTGCCGAAAGCAAAGGGGGTAGCTCCTACAATGAGCAGTTCTTC	CAESKGGSSYNEQFF
NA	TRBV4-1	NA	TRBJ2-7	TGCGCCAGCAGCCAAGGTTCTAGGGGGACCTACGAGCAGTACTTC	CASSQGSRGTYEQYF
NA	TRBV2	NA	TRBJ1-5	TGTGCCAGCAGTGAGGCAGAGCGATATAGCAATCAGCCCCAGCATTTT	CASSEAERYSNQPQHF
TRBD2	TRBV5-4	NA	TRBJ2-5	TGTGCCAGCAGCCAGACTAGCGGGGGGATCAACCAAGAGACCCAGTACTTC	CASSQTSGGINQETQYF
NA	TRBV14	NA	TRBJ1-2	TGTGCCAGCAGCCAAGAAATCCGGGGATCAGATGGCTACACCTTC	CASSQEIRGSDGYTF
TRBD2	TRBV7-3	NA	TRBJ2-5	TGTGCCAGCAGCGCTACTAGCGGGGGACAAGAGACCCAGTACTTC	CASSATSGGQETQYF
TRBD2	TRBV4-3	NA	TRBJ2-5	TGCGCCAGCAGCCAAGATCTTACTAGCGGGGGGTATGATCCAGAGACCCAGTACTTC	CASSQDLTSGGYDPETQYF
NA	TRBV6-5	NA	TRBJ1-5	TGTGCCAGCAGTTACGGCAGGGTCAATCAGCCCCAGCATTTT	CASSYGRVNQPQHF
NA	TRBV10-3	NA	TRBJ2-5	TGTGCCATCAGTGAGTCGGCAGGGAAGGAGACCCAGTACTTC	CAISESAGKETQYF
NA	TRBV5-1	few	TRBJ2-2	TGCGCCAGCAGCTTGACGGTCGCGAACACCGGGGAGCTGTTTTTT	CASSLTVANTGELFF
TRBD1	TRBV5-1	NA	TRBJ1-2	TGCGCCAGCAGCTTTACAGACAGGGGAGGTGGCTACACCTTC	CASSFTDRGGGYTF
TRBD1	TRBV9	NA	TRBJ2-7	TGTGCCAGCAGCGTACCGGGACAGGGTGAGTACGAGCAGTACTTC	CASSVPGQGEYEQYF
NA	TRBV7-2	NA	TRBJ1-2	TGTGCCAGCAGCTTAGTTGCCCAGGGGCCTGGCTACACCTTC	CASSLVAQGPGYTF
NA	TRBV30	NA	TRBJ1-2	TGTGCCTGTGACAGCTATCTAAGAGCTAACTATGGCTACACCTTC	CACDSYLRANYGYTF
TRBD1	TRBV5-4	NA	TRBJ1-1	TGTGCCAGCACCCGACAGGGAAACACTGAAGCTTTCTTT	CASTRQGNTEAFF
NA	TRBV10-3	NA	TRBJ2-7	TGTGCCATCAGATCCGAGGTCTCCTACGAGCAGTACTTC	CAIRSEVSYEQYF
NA	TRBV24-1	NA	TRBJ2-3	TGTGCCACCAGTGCCGGAGGCTTCACAGATACGCAGTATTTT	CATSAGGFTDTQYF
NA	TRBV7-9	NA	TRBJ1-4	TGTGCCAGCAGCTTAGTTACCGGGAGTGTCGCCCGTGGGGAAAAACTGTTTTTT	CASSLVTGSVARGEKLFF
NA	TRBV30	NA	TRBJ2-6	TGTGCCTGGAGTAAGGGACAAAGCTCTGGGGCCAACGTCCTGACTTTC	CAWSKGQSSGANVLTF
TRBD2	TRBV10-1	NA	TRBJ2-2	TGCGCCAGCATCGGGGTAGCGGGGTCCTTACTGGGGGAGCTGTTTTTT	CASIGVAGSLLGELFF
TRBD1	TRBV20-1	NA	TRBJ1-3	TGCAGTGCTAGTCTTCAGGGGGCTGGAAACACCATATATTTT	CSASLQGAGNTIYF